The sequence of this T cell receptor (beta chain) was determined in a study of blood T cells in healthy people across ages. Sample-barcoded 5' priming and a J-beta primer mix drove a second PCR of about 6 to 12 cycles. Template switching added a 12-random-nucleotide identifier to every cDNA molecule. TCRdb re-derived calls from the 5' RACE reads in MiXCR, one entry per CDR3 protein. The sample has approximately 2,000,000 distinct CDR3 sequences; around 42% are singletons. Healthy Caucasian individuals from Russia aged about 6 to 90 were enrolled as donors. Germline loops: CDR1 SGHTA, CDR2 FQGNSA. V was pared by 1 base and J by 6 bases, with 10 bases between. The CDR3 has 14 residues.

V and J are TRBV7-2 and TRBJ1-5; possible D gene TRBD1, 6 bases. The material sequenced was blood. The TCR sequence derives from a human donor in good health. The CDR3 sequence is CASSLGGQTQPQHF. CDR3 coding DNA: TGTGCCAGCAGCTTAGGAGGACAGACTCAGCCCCAGCATTTT.